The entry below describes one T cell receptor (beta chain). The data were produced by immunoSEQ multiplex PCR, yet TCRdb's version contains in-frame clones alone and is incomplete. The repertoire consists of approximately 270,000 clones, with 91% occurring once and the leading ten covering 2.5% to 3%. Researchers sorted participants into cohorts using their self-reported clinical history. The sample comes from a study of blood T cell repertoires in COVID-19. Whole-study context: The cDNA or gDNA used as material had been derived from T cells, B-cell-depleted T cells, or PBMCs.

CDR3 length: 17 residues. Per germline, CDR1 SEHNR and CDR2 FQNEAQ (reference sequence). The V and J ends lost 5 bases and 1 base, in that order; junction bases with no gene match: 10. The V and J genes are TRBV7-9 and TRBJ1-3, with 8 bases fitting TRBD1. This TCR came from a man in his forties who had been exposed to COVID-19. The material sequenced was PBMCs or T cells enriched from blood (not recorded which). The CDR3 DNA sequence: TGTGCCAGCAGCCCTGGGACAGGCCGTTCGTCTGGAAACACCATATATTTT. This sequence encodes CASSPGTGRSSGNTIYF.